Below are 30 T cell receptor beta chains sequenced from a single sample in a study of cytomegalovirus exposure and HLA in healthy donors. Only in-frame clones appear in the TCRdb table, and some are missing; sequencing was by immunoSEQ multiplex PCR. The sample holds about 220,000 clones, approximately 90% seen once. The sequenced sample consisted of PBMCs. Receptor source: a man younger than 35 in good health and CMV-seronegative.

The rearrangement uses TRBV30 and TRBJ2-1; 7 bases are a match to TRBD2. Germline V gives CDR1 GTSNPN, CDR2 SVGIG (reference sequence). V shed 4 bases and J 10 bases; nucleotides not matched to a gene: 10. This CDR3 has 13 residues. The CDR3 sequence: CAWMSGGRGEQFF. The CDR3 region has the DNA TGTGCCTGGATGTCGGGAGGCCGGGGGGAGCAGTTCTTC.

The gene calls are TRBV20-1 and TRBJ2-4; D ambiguous. V lost 7 bases, J lost 0 bases, and 4 bases lay in between. In germline, CDR1 is DFQATT, CDR2 SNEGSKA (reference sequence). There are 11 residues in the CDR3. The DNA for the CDR3 is TGCAGTGTTATAGCCAAAAACATTCAGTACTTC. It specifies CSVIAKNIQYF.

This clone was found once. The rearrangement uses TRBV7-6 and TRBJ2-3, with 8 positions matching TRBD2. CDR3 length: 16 amino acids. Germline-derived CDR1 and CDR2 are SGHVS and FNYEAQ. V shed 5 bases and J 2 bases; nucleotides not matched to a gene: 9. CDR3 DNA sequence: TGTGCCAGCAGCAATAAAGCGGGAGACACCACAGATACGCAGTATTTT. Translating it yields CASSNKAGDTTDTQYF. The entire variable domain, with the rest obtained from reference TRBV7-6 and TRBJ2-3, is as follows: GAGVSQSPRYKVTKRGQDVALRCDPISGHVSLYWYRQALGQGPEFLTYFNYEAQQDKSGLPNDRFSAERPEGSISTLTIQRTEQRDSAMYRCASSNKAGDTTDTQYFGPGTRLTVL.

This chain links TRBV27 with TRBJ2-5; 12 nucleotides line up with TRBD2. J was trimmed by 5 bases and V by 6 bases; bases with no gene match: 4. The CDR3 consists of 14 residues. CDR1 is MNHEY and CDR2 is SMNVEV in the germline V gene (reference sequence). CDR3 nucleotides: TGTGCCAGCAGGCTAGCGGGAGGGCAGGAGACCCAGTACTTC. Residues: CASRLAGGQETQYF.

This clone was counted once. The chain couples TRBV7-9 to TRBJ2-3; 7 nucleotides agree with TRBD1. The germline CDR1 and CDR2 sequences are SEHNR and FQNEAQ (reference sequence). The CDR3 is 13 residues long. Germline trimming cut 4 bases from V and 4 bases from J; bases unmatched to any gene: 2. As DNA, the CDR3 is TGTGCCAGCAGCTCGACAGGGCCAGATACGCAGTATTTT. It codes for CASSSTGPDTQYF.

The chain combines TRBV4-3 with TRBJ2-2; tentative D call: TRBD2 (5 bases). The CDR3 contains 16 residues. V lost 2 bases and J 4 bases, leaving 14 bases between the germline ends. The germline gives CDR1 LGHNA, CDR2 YSLEER. The CDR3 reads CASSQIASGTTGELFF. The CDR3 DNA sequence: TGCGCCAGCAGCCAAATAGCGTCCGGCACCACCGGGGAGCTGTTTTTT.

The chain combines TRBV6-5 with TRBJ2-1, with D possibly matching TRBD2 (5 bases). Trimming took off 0 bases at V and 7 bases at J, with 13 bases between the two ends. Germline lookup yields CDR1 MNHEY and CDR2 SVGAGI. The CDR3 length is 15 residues. Here the CDR3 DNA reads TGTGCCAGCAGTTACTCTTTCCTAGCACGAAATGAGCAGTTCTTC. Protein sequence: CASSYSFLARNEQFF.

The V and J genes are TRBV28 and TRBJ2-7; 8 bases line up with TRBD1. CDR3 length: 16 residues. CDR1 and CDR2 (germline): MDHEN, SYDVKM. V trimming: 4 bases; J trimming: 1 base; junction bases outside the gene matches: 9. The CDR3: CASSYPLRQGSYEQYF. The CDR3 DNA follows: TGTGCCAGCAGTTACCCTCTAAGACAGGGGTCCTACGAGCAGTACTTC.

J is TRBJ1-2 and V is TRBV28, with 7 bases identical to TRBD1. The CDR3 covers 13 residues. V was clipped by 5 bases and J by 7 bases; unmatched bases: 7. Per the germline V gene, CDR1 is MDHEN and CDR2 is SYDVKM. The chain's CDR3 is CASSPTDRVGYTF. CDR3 DNA: TGTGCCAGCAGTCCCACAGACAGGGTTGGCTACACCTTC.

This clone appeared once. J is TRBJ1-5 and V is TRBV4-2; D remains unclear. V was shortened by 0 bases and J by 2 bases, with 14 bases between the two germline ends. CDR3 length: 17 residues. Germline CDR1 and CDR2: LGHNA and YNFKEQ. The DNA of the CDR3 is TGTGCCAGCAGCCAAGATAACAGTGGGTCCGGCAATCAGCCCCAGCATTTT. Amino acids: CASSQDNSGSGNQPQHF.

CDR3: CAISESGQEYSNQPQHF. The CDR3 region has the DNA TGTGCCATCAGTGAGTCGGGGCAGGAGTATAGCAATCAGCCCCAGCATTTT. The chain employs TRBV10-3 and TRBJ1-5, with D maybe TRBD1 (5 bases). The CDR3 contains 17 residues. Trimming cost V 0 bases and J 0 bases, with 12 bases left between them. Germline V gene sequence: CDR1 ENHRY, CDR2 SYGVKD.

The chain combines TRBV5-1 with TRBJ2-3, with TRBD2 matching 8 bases. Germline CDR1 reads SGHRS; CDR2 reads YFSETQ. This CDR3 has 15 residues. V trimming: 1 base; J trimming: 6 bases; junction bases outside the gene matches: 7. In nucleotides, the CDR3 is TGCGCCAGCAGCTTGAGTCGAGCGGGGGAGGATACGCAGTATTTT. It encodes CASSLSRAGEDTQYF.

The chain carries TRBV28 and TRBJ1-1; D may be TRBD1 (6 bases). Per germline, CDR1 MDHEN and CDR2 SYDVKM. This CDR3 has 11 amino acids. Deletions cut 6 bases from V and 6 bases from J, with 8 bases between. CDR3 amino acids: CASRRTAEAFF. CDR3 bases: TGTGCCAGCAGAAGGACAGCTGAAGCTTTCTTT.

The rearrangement links TRBV18 to TRBJ2-3, with 10 bases that match TRBD2. The CDR3 loop spans 16 amino acids. The V segment lost 2 bases and the J segment 2 bases; nucleotides outside the gene matches: 4. Per germline, CDR1 KGHSH and CDR2 LQKENI. This CDR3 is CASSPVAGGDTDTQYF. Written as DNA, the CDR3 is TGTGCCAGCTCACCAGTAGCGGGGGGAGACACAGATACGCAGTATTTT.

The V gene is TRBV11-2, the J gene TRBJ1-5; 8 positions agree with TRBD1. Losses at the gene ends were 1 base for V and 6 bases for J; bases not matched to a gene: 11. The length of the CDR3 is 17 residues. Germline V CDR1 and CDR2: SGHAT, FQNNGV. In DNA, the CDR3 is TGTGCCAGCAGCTTAGTTGGGGGGACAGGTATAGGTCAGCCCCAGCATTTT. Its translation: CASSLVGGTGIGQPQHF.

This chain links TRBV5-1 with TRBJ2-3, with D maybe TRBD1 (7 bases). The CDR3 is 16 residues long. Germline V gives CDR1 SGHRS, CDR2 YFSETQ. V lost 4 bases, J lost 2 bases, and 17 bases lay in between. The DNA for the CDR3 is TGCGCCAGCAGCCGAGGGGGCGGGAAAAACACAGATACGCAGTATTTT. It codes for CASSRGGGKNTDTQYF.

The chain uses TRBV5-6 and TRBJ2-3, with a possible D match to TRBD2 (6 bases). V lost 9 bases and J 1 base, leaving 12 bases between the germline ends. This CDR3 has 13 amino acids. Germline V gives CDR1 SGHDT, CDR2 YYEEEE. DNA for the CDR3: TGTGCCACCCGGGAGACGGGCACAGATACGCAGTATTTT. Translation: CATRETGTDTQYF.

This clone was seen more than once but under ten times. This chain joins TRBV7-9 and TRBJ1-6; possible D gene TRBD1, 5 bases. Trimming left V 7 bases short and J 6 bases short, with 7 bases between. The germline CDR1 and CDR2 sequences are SEHNR and FQNEAQ (reference sequence). This CDR3 comprises 12 residues. CDR3 loop: CASIGGNSPLHF. As DNA, the CDR3 is TGTGCCAGCATCGGGGGTAATTCACCCCTCCACTTT.

This chain uses TRBV2 with TRBJ1-2; TRBD1 matches at 7 bases. Trimming cost V 6 bases and J 8 bases; bases outside gene matches: 6. Germline-derived CDR1 and CDR2 are SNHLY and FYNNEI. The CDR3 is made up of 12 amino acids. The DNA for the CDR3 is TGTGCCAGCAGGGAGACAGGGAGCGGCTACACCTTC. It specifies CASRETGSGYTF.

The V and J genes are TRBV19 and TRBJ2-7; 9 bases map to TRBD1. CDR3 size: 14 residues. Trimming removed 9 bases from V and 2 bases from J; junction bases left unmatched: 8. Per the germline V gene, CDR1 is LNHDA and CDR2 is SQIVND (reference sequence). The CDR3 bases are TGTGCCAGCCATGCCGGGACAGGGACCTACGAGCAGTACTTC. Residues: CASHAGTGTYEQYF.

This rearrangement joins TRBV28 to TRBJ2-5; 7 nucleotides line up with TRBD1. V shed 3 bases and J 5 bases; nucleotides not matched to a gene: 9. This CDR3 region has 15 residues. Per germline, CDR1 MDHEN and CDR2 SYDVKM. This chain's CDR3 is CASSFQGRGSETQYF. CDR3 nucleotides: TGTGCCAGCAGTTTTCAAGGCAGGGGGAGTGAGACCCAGTACTTC. Complete variable domain (other parts from reference TRBV28 and TRBJ2-5): DVKVTQSSRYLVKRTGEKVFLECVQDMDHENMFWYRQDPGLGLRLIYFSYDVKMKEKGDIPEGYSVSREKKERFSLILESASTNQTSMYLCASSFQGRGSETQYFGPGTRLLVL.

The chain's CDR3 is CASSARLLGGEQYF. The CDR3 region has the DNA TGCGCCAGCAGTGCGCGACTCTTAGGGGGCGAGCAGTACTTC. The chain links TRBV10-2 to TRBJ2-7, with D possibly matching TRBD1 (6 bases). Germline assignment: CDR1 WSHSY and CDR2 SAAADI. The length of the CDR3 is 14 residues. The V end was cut by 4 bases, the J end by 6 bases, with 16 bases between.

The chain has TRBV4-1 and TRBJ1-4, with D uncertain. V was pared by 0 bases and J by 14 bases, with 10 bases between. CDR1 is MGHRA and CDR2 is YSYEKL in the germline V gene. The CDR3 sequence is 12 residues long. This CDR3 reads CASSQEWQALFF. CDR3 sequence (DNA): TGCGCCAGCAGCCAAGAATGGCAGGCGCTGTTTTTT.

The CDR3 DNA follows: TGTGCCAGCAGTCCTAGGACAGTCAGGAACACTGAAGCTTTCTTT. It codes for CASSPRTVRNTEAFF. The chain employs TRBV28 and TRBJ1-1; D might be TRBD1 (6 bases). V was trimmed by 5 bases and J by 1 base, leaving 14 bases between them. Per germline, CDR1 MDHEN and CDR2 SYDVKM. This CDR3 is 15 amino acids long.

V and J are TRBV11-2 and TRBJ2-5, with 8 bases lining up with TRBD2. Germline CDR1 reads SGHAT; CDR2 reads FQNNGV. CDR3 size: 16 residues. J was trimmed by 4 bases and V by 3 bases; bases with no gene match: 10. The CDR3 protein is CASSFVTGGPGETQYF. Written as DNA, the CDR3 is TGTGCCAGCAGCTTCGTGACGGGAGGGCCGGGAGAGACCCAGTACTTC.

This clone was detected only a few times. The chain couples TRBV11-2 to TRBJ1-2, with D possibly matching TRBD1 (6 bases). V gave up 10 bases and J gave up 7 bases, with 13 bases separating them. The length of the CDR3 is 11 residues. Germline assignment: CDR1 SGHAT and CDR2 FQNNGV. Here the CDR3 DNA reads TGTGCCACCCCGGACAGAGGTGGCTACACCTTC. Translating gives CATPDRGGYTF.

The chain has TRBV11-2 and TRBJ1-4; D is unresolved. Germline assignment: CDR1 SGHAT and CDR2 FQNNGV. V was shortened by 2 bases and J by 8 bases, with 12 bases between the two germline ends. CDR3 length: 14 amino acids. In nucleotides, the CDR3 is TGTGCCAGCAGCTTACCGCGGGAAGGGGAAAAACTGTTTTTT. Amino acid sequence: CASSLPREGEKLFF.

The rearrangement links TRBV2 to TRBJ2-1, with TRBD2 as a possible D gene (6 bases). CDR1 SNHLY and CDR2 FYNNEI come from the germline V gene. Trimming stripped 6 bases from V and 4 bases from J, with 7 bases between. The CDR3 is 12 residues long. The CDR3 coding sequence is TGTGCCAGCAGGGAGGGATACAATGAGCAGTTCTTC. It codes for CASREGYNEQFF.

This chain uses TRBV11-2 with TRBJ1-2; 7 nucleotides agree with TRBD1. This CDR3 spans 13 amino acids. From germline, CDR1 is SGHAT and CDR2 FQNNGV. J gave up 8 bases and V 5 bases, and 8 bases lay outside the gene matches. CDR3 bases: TGTGCCAGCAGCCGCGACAGGGTAGGCGGCTACACCTTC. Encoded protein: CASSRDRVGGYTF.

The CDR3: CASSFSGGTSADTQYF. CDR3 in DNA: TGCGCCAGCAGCTTTAGCGGGGGGACCTCAGCAGATACGCAGTATTTT. This rearrangement joins TRBV5-1 to TRBJ2-3, with TRBD2 matching over 10 bases. Germline values: CDR1 SGHRS, CDR2 YFSETQ. CDR3 length: 16 amino acids. V was pared by 2 bases and J by 4 bases, with 7 bases of the junction left unmatched. The variable domain in full, with the rest retrieved from reference TRBV5-1 and TRBJ2-3, is KAGVTQTPRYLIKTRGQQVTLSCSPISGHRSVSWYQQTPGQGLQFLFEYFSETQRNKGNFPGRFSGRQFSNSRSEMNVSTLELGDSALYLCASSFSGGTSADTQYFGPGTRLTVL.